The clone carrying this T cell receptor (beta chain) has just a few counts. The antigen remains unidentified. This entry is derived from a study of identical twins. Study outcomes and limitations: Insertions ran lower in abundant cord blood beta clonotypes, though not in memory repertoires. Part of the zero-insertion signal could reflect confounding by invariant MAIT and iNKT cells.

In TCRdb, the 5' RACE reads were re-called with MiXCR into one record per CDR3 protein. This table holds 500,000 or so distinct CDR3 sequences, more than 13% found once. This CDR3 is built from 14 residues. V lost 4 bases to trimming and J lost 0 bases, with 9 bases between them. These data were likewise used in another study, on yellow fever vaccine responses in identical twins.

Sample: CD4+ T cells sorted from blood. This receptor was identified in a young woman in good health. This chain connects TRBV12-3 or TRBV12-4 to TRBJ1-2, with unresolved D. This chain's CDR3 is CASSYWGSNYGYTF. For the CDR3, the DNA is TGTGCCAGCAGTTATTGGGGATCTAACTATGGCTACACCTTC.